The 23 T cell receptor beta chains listed next were all sequenced from one sample in a study of Ad26.COV2.S vaccination and SARS-CoV-2 variants. The treatment: around 19 received Ad26.COV2.S at low or high dose, single or two shots; about five received placebo; per-sample allocation not given. It was on day 63 after the first vaccine or placebo injection that samples were taken. Measured with immunoSEQ multiplex PCR; TCRdb has only the in-frame clones, and not every one. There are 300,000 to 400,000 clones in the sample; about 85% occur only once, and approximately 2.1% lies in the top ten. The input for sequencing was peripheral blood, taken in a trial of Ad26.COV2.S vaccine versus placebo. The receptors stem from a person aged 18-60 years who received the Ad26.COV2.S COVID-19 vaccine or a placebo.

This chain's CDR3 is CASSYSTGRSGANVLTF. DNA for the CDR3: TGTGCCAGCAGCTATAGCACGGGTAGATCTGGGGCCAACGTCCTGACTTTC. This chain uses TRBV7-9 with TRBJ2-6; D remains ambiguous. The germline gives CDR1 SEHNR, CDR2 FQNEAQ (reference sequence). The CDR3 is made up of 17 amino acids. Between the trimmed V and J ends, which lost 4 bases and 1 base, there was a span of 14 bases.

The rearrangement uses TRBV7-2 and TRBJ1-5; D unresolved. CDR3 size: 16 residues. Germline V gene lookup returns CDR1 SGHTA and CDR2 FQGNSA. V lost 2 bases, J lost 4 bases, and 15 bases lay in between. CDR3 amino acids: CASSLNPPSLNQPQHF. The CDR3 DNA reads as TGTGCCAGCAGCTTAAATCCGCCAAGCCTTAATCAGCCCCAGCATTTT. Complete variable domain (other parts from reference TRBV7-2 and TRBJ1-5): GAGVSQSPSNKVTEKGKDVELRCDPISGHTALYWYRQSLGQGLEFLIYFQGNSAPDKSGLPSDRFSAERTGGSVSTLTIQRTQQEDSAVYLCASSLNPPSLNQPQHFGDGTRLSIL.

The chain employs TRBV4-1 and TRBJ1-1; D is unresolved. Germline-derived CDR1 and CDR2 are MGHRA and YSYEKL. There are 18 residues in the CDR3. V lost 1 base, J lost 1 base, and 19 bases lay in between. The CDR3 reads CASSQVQTSSITNTEAFF. The DNA for the CDR3 is TGCGCCAGCAGCCAAGTTCAAACTTCCTCGATCACGAACACTGAAGCTTTCTTT.

The V call is TRBV7-2, the J call TRBJ2-1; D tentatively fits TRBD1 or TRBD2 (6 bases each). The CDR3 covers 17 residues. Trimming removed 1 base at V and 6 bases at J, with 19 bases between. Germline V gives CDR1 SGHTA, CDR2 FQGNSA. The CDR3 sequence is CASSLGAGRGPGNEQFF. CDR3 sequence (DNA): TGTGCCAGCAGCTTAGGGGCAGGTCGGGGGCCGGGCAATGAGCAGTTCTTC.

J is TRBJ2-3 and V is TRBV2, with 7 nucleotides matching TRBD1. V lost 3 bases to trimming and J lost 8 bases; unmatched junction nucleotides: 5. Germline V gives CDR1 SNHLY, CDR2 FYNNEI. This CDR3 is built from 13 residues. This CDR3 is CASSETGSATQYF. The CDR3 nucleotides read TGTGCCAGCAGTGAGACAGGGTCCGCTACGCAGTATTTT.

V is TRBV4-2 and J is TRBJ1-1; the match to TRBD1 covers 11 bases. Unmatched junction bases numbered 11, after V lost 5 bases and J lost 9 bases. CDR1 and CDR2 from the germline V gene are LGHNA and YNFKEQ. The CDR3 sequence is 15 residues long. CDR3 in DNA: TGTGCCAGCAGCGATCCGGGACAGGGGGTTACCCAAGCTTTCTTT. Protein sequence: CASSDPGQGVTQAFF.

This clone was picked up a small number of times. This chain's CDR3 is CASSQKRSLKGKDTEAFF. The CDR3 coding sequence is TGTGCCAGCAGCCAAAAAAGGAGTTTAAAAGGGAAGGACACTGAAGCTTTCTTT. V and J are TRBV7-8 and TRBJ1-1; no definite D call. V was trimmed by 5 bases and J by 3 bases, leaving 25 bases between them. Looked up from germline, CDR1 is SGHVS and CDR2 is FQNEAQ. The CDR3 contains 18 residues.

This chain links TRBV10-2 with TRBJ2-7; a possible D gene is TRBD2 (5 bases). The germline CDR1 and CDR2 sequences are WSHSY and SAAADI. The CDR3 loop spans 16 amino acids. Trimming removed 0 bases from V and 0 bases from J, with 12 bases in between. Written as DNA, the CDR3 is TGCGCCAGCAGTGAGTCGCGGAGCGGTTCCTCCTACGAGCAGTACTTC. Amino acid sequence: CASSESRSGSSYEQYF.

The chain employs TRBV7-9 and TRBJ2-7, with 11 bases matching TRBD1. The CDR3 spans 14 residues. Germline V gene data show CDR1 as SEHNR and CDR2 as FQNEAQ (reference sequence). Trimming removed 5 bases from V and 7 bases from J; junction bases left unmatched: 7. CDR3 in amino acids: CASSGRDRGGEQYF. As DNA, the CDR3 is TGTGCCAGCAGCGGCCGGGACAGGGGGGGGGAGCAGTACTTC.

This clone was counted once. The chain joins TRBV27 to TRBJ2-1; 12 bases fit TRBD2. CDR1 MNHEY and CDR2 SMNVEV come from the germline V gene (reference sequence). The CDR3 extends over 15 amino acids. With 5 bases clipped from V and 8 bases from J, the junction kept 7 bases outside the gene matches. The CDR3 spells CASSAPSGGAYEQFF. The CDR3 DNA follows: TGTGCCAGCAGTGCCCCTAGCGGGGGGGCTTATGAGCAGTTCTTC.

The J gene is TRBJ1-5, the V gene TRBV24-1; 12 bases align to TRBD1. This CDR3 comprises 17 residues. Trimming cost V 2 bases and J 7 bases; bases outside gene matches: 8. Germline V gene sequence: CDR1 KGHDR, CDR2 SFDVKD. The CDR3 loop reads CATSDSSRDRGHQPQHF. CDR3 DNA sequence: TGTGCCACCAGTGATTCTAGCCGGGACAGGGGGCACCAGCCCCAGCATTTT.

The CDR3 region is CATSRVGGFTEAFF. In DNA form, the CDR3 reads TGTGCCACCAGCAGAGTAGGAGGGTTCACTGAAGCTTTCTTT. The rearrangement joins TRBV15 to TRBJ1-1; D gene uncertain. CDR1 is LNHNV and CDR2 is YYDKDF in the germline V gene (reference sequence). This CDR3 contains 14 residues. The germline V and J ends were trimmed by 1 base and 4 bases, with 10 bases remaining between them.

The CDR3, as DNA: TGTGCCAGCAGCTTGGAGAACCCCTACGAGCAGTACTTC. As protein: CASSLENPYEQYF. The chain has TRBV5-6 and TRBJ2-7; D is undetermined. This CDR3 is built from 13 residues. Germline loops: CDR1 SGHDT, CDR2 YYEEEE. V was clipped by 0 bases and J by 2 bases, with 6 bases between them.

The chain is built from TRBV2 and TRBJ2-7; the D gene could be TRBD1 or TRBD2 (5 bases each). This CDR3 is built from 15 residues. V dropped 3 bases and J dropped 0 bases, with 12 bases sitting between them. CDR1 is SNHLY and CDR2 is FYNNEI in the germline V gene. CDR3 sequence: CASSDEGLDSYEQYF. In DNA form, the CDR3 reads TGTGCCAGCAGTGATGAGGGGCTCGACTCCTACGAGCAGTACTTC.

This clone was seen a single time. The rearrangement uses TRBV2 and TRBJ1-6; no reliable D call. The CDR3 has 11 amino acids. Germline loops: CDR1 SNHLY, CDR2 FYNNEI. The ends were cut back, 7 bases at V and 13 bases at J, with 11 bases in the middle. CDR3 amino acids: CASTLIGPLHF. CDR3 coding DNA: TGTGCCAGCACCTTAATTGGGCCCCTCCACTTT.

The rearrangement uses TRBV19 and TRBJ2-5, with D maybe TRBD2 (6 bases). Deletions cut 8 bases from V and 4 bases from J, with 14 bases between. This CDR3 region has 13 residues. Germline values: CDR1 LNHDA, CDR2 SQIVND (reference sequence). DNA for the CDR3: TGTGCCAGTGGGCTAGCGAATGTAGAGACCCAGTACTTC. This translates into CASGLANVETQYF.

The chain combines TRBV2 with TRBJ2-1; D call uncertain. CDR1 and CDR2 (germline): SNHLY, FYNNEI. Trimming removed 7 bases at V and 7 bases at J, with 11 bases between. This CDR3 is 12 amino acids long. This chain's CDR3 is CASMKGLNEQFF. CDR3 nucleotide sequence: TGTGCCAGCATGAAGGGTTTGAATGAGCAGTTCTTC.

The J gene is TRBJ2-2, the V gene TRBV9; TRBD1 is a possible D gene (6 bases). The length of the CDR3 is 16 residues. Germline V gene sequence: CDR1 SGDLS, CDR2 YYNGEE. Deletions cut 0 bases from V and 6 bases from J, with 15 bases between. In DNA, the CDR3 is TGTGCCAGCAGCGTAGGATTGGACAGTTATGCCGGGGAGCTGTTTTTT. Translated: CASSVGLDSYAGELFF. Combining the CDR3 with reference TRBV9 and TRBJ2-2 gives the whole variable domain DSGVTQTPKHLITATGQRVTLRCSPRSGDLSVYWYQQSLDQGLQFLIQYYNGEERAKGNILERFSAQQFPDLHSELNLSSLELGDSALYFCASSVGLDSYAGELFFGEGSRLTVL.

The rearrangement joins TRBV3-1 (or the pseudogene TRBV3-2) to TRBJ2-5, with 12 nucleotides matching TRBD2. The CDR3 length is 19 residues. The V gene end was trimmed by 2 bases and the J gene end by 1 base; junction bases not matched to a gene: 11. The V gene's germline CDR1 is LGHDT and CDR2 YNNKEL (reference sequence). The CDR3 is CASSQTSGGSGNIQETQYF. CDR3 bases: TGTGCCAGCAGCCAAACTAGCGGGGGGTCGGGAAATATCCAAGAGACCCAGTACTTC.

The chain carries TRBV19 and TRBJ2-5; 7 bases align to TRBD1. V shed 1 base, J shed 6 bases, and the junction held 5 bases outside the gene matches. The CDR3 has 14 residues. Germline CDR1 reads LNHDA; CDR2 reads SQIVND (reference sequence). The CDR3 is CASSIGTGMKTQYF. The CDR3 region has the DNA TGTGCCAGTAGTATAGGGACAGGTATGAAGACCCAGTACTTC.

The chain employs TRBV24-1 and TRBJ1-5, with 7 bases identical to TRBD1. This CDR3 contains 14 residues. The J segment lost 6 bases and the V segment lost 5 bases, leaving 6 bases of the junction unmatched. Germline values: CDR1 KGHDR, CDR2 SFDVKD. The CDR3 DNA follows: TGTGCCACCAGTGTAGGGGGCGAAAGTCAGCCCCAGCATTTT. It translates to CATSVGGESQPQHF.

The chain combines TRBV5-1 with TRBJ2-3, with D unresolved. This CDR3 has 11 amino acids. Trimming took 5 bases from V and 8 from J, leaving 9 bases between them. CDR1 SGHRS and CDR2 YFSETQ come from the germline V gene. The CDR3 loop reads CASSDDPTQYF. The CDR3 region has the DNA TGCGCCAGCAGTGACGATCCTACGCAGTATTTT.

The chain joins TRBV19 to TRBJ2-5; TRBD1 is a possible D gene (6 bases). CDR3 length: 13 residues. Germline loops: CDR1 LNHDA, CDR2 SQIVND (reference sequence). The V end lost 6 bases, the J end lost 4 bases, and 12 bases lay between the germline ends. The DNA of the CDR3 is TGTGCCAGTAGACAGGGCGGCATAGAGACCCAGTACTTC. Its translation: CASRQGGIETQYF.